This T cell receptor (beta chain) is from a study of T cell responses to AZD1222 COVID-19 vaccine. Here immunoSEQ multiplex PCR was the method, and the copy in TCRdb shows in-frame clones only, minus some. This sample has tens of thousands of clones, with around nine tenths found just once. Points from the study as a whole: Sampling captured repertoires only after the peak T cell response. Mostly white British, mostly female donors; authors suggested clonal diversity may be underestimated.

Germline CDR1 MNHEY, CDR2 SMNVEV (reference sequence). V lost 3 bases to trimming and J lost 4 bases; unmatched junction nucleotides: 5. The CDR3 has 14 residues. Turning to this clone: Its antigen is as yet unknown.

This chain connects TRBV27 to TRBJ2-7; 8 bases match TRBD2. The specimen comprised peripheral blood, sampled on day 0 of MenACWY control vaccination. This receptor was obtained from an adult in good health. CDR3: CASSLEGTRYEQYF. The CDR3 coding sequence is TGTGCCAGCAGTTTGGAGGGGACTAGATACGAGCAGTACTTC.